This is a list of T cell receptor beta chains from one sample in a study of T cells after yellow fever vaccination. TCRdb redid the calling of the 5' RACE reads with MiXCR, one entry per CDR3 protein. Among under 600,000 distinct CDR3 sequences listed, less than 15% were seen once. The sequences come from PBMCs, collected on the day of the yellow fever booster vaccination. The origin of the receptors is a man under 40 who received the YFV17D yellow fever vaccine. CDR3s include the opening cysteine and the closing phenylalanine or tryptophan.

CASSLLAADTDTQYF,TRBV28,TRBJ2-3
CSARDSSPDTQYF,TRBV20-1,TRBJ2-3
CASSYSVSGGDLEQFF,TRBV6-5,TRBJ2-1
CASSQGGSGGETQYF,TRBV14,TRBJ2-5
CSARDHWLDEKLFF,TRBV20-1,TRBJ1-4
CSARDGTRNTGELFF,TRBV20-1,TRBJ2-2
CASSQNVWEAEDEQFF,TRBV3-1,TRBJ2-1
CVSSPQNSYEQYF,TRBV4-1,TRBJ2-7
CATSRDRLGQGEQYF,TRBV15,TRBJ2-7
CASLRDSLLAKNIQYF,TRBV2,TRBJ2-4
CASSHRRGAQETQYF,TRBV12-3/TRBV12-4,TRBJ2-5
CASSARSEGQGNLNIQYF,TRBV11-1,TRBJ2-4
CASSPLAGAYEQFF,TRBV12-3/TRBV12-4,TRBJ2-1
CASSPSGRAGDTQYF,TRBV5-4,TRBJ2-3
CASSHGQPATNEKLFF,TRBV3-1,TRBJ1-4
CASSDTGLKPETQYF,TRBV10-1,TRBJ2-5
CSAVRGLGRAEAFF,TRBV20-1,TRBJ1-1
CASSLRQGRADQPQHF,TRBV7-2,TRBJ1-5
CASSYSRGASGKEYEQYF,TRBV6-5,TRBJ2-7
CASTPTGGPYEQYF,TRBV7-2,TRBJ2-7
CATRLTSMNTEAFF,TRBV7-9,TRBJ1-1
CASSSPDWTQYF,TRBV5-5,TRBJ2-5
CASSKPTGPGFF,TRBV7-8,TRBJ2-1
CASTFGATTREQYF,TRBV12-3/TRBV12-4,TRBJ2-7
CSVAQGTNIQYF,TRBV29-1,TRBJ2-4
CASSQATSGQETQYF,TRBV3-1,TRBJ2-5
CSASRDRNYSPLHF,TRBV20-1,TRBJ1-6
CASSFRLSGSMNTQYF,TRBV7-2,TRBJ2-3
CSARDHRGTHYGYTF,TRBV20-1,TRBJ1-2
CASSLEAWTEAFF,TRBV7-9,TRBJ1-1
CSARRSSYEQYF,TRBV20-1,TRBJ2-7
CASSLALANRGIRSETQYF,TRBV5-1,TRBJ2-5
CASSTGTDIGSPLHF,TRBV19,TRBJ1-6
CSAPPARTSGISETQYF,TRBV20-1,TRBJ2-5
CASSFSARSSTDTQYF,TRBV10-2,TRBJ2-3
CASSWRETQYF,TRBV12-3/TRBV12-4,TRBJ2-5
CSARVGSRSDTQYF,TRBV20-1,TRBJ2-3
CAISGRGVGEKLFF,TRBV10-3,TRBJ1-4
CASSTRGSGSLSEQFF,TRBV12-3/TRBV12-4,TRBJ2-1
CAISESPGTSSNEQFF,TRBV10-3,TRBJ2-1
CSVPGPMMPEAFF,TRBV29-1,TRBJ1-1
CASSPGTASEAFF,TRBV7-9,TRBJ1-1
CASSPDPRGEQFF,TRBV7-8,TRBJ2-1
CASSLATGQGEKLFF,TRBV5-1,TRBJ1-4
CSAPPGQGSSRDTQYF,TRBV20-1,TRBJ2-3
CASRPSENTGELFF,TRBV9,TRBJ2-2
CASSSGGLAGGVTDTQYF,TRBV11-2,TRBJ2-3
CASSLAPVQELFF,TRBV7-8,TRBJ2-2
CASSFRLGQPTDTQYF,TRBV7-2,TRBJ2-3
CASSYATGAYEQYF,TRBV18,TRBJ2-7
CASSHPSGGYQETQYF,TRBV9,TRBJ2-5
CASSFFGANTEAFF,TRBV7-2,TRBJ1-1
CASSPGQSGGDGYTF,TRBV5-1,TRBJ1-2
CASSQAGLAGDNEQFF,TRBV3-1,TRBJ2-1
CASAGTSGIYLYNEQFF,TRBV12-3/TRBV12-4,TRBJ2-1
CSAGLAWGDEQFF,TRBV20-1,TRBJ2-1
CSVELAGIWSYNEQFF,TRBV29-1,TRBJ2-1
CSASWWAAYNEQFF,TRBV20-1,TRBJ2-1